The 18 T cell receptor beta chains listed next were all sequenced from one sample in a study of T cell clonality in common variable immunodeficiency. No antigens are known for them. Study findings and constraints: Reportedly, TCR beta sequences from common variable immunodeficiency showed fewer deletions and N-nucleotide insertions.

TCRdb's table, derived via immunoSEQ multiplex PCR, lists solely in-frame clones and lacks some. The sample offers 7,100 or so clones and no singletons, the top ten holding 5.1%. Sequenced: peripheral blood mononuclear cells. These receptors all stem from a human donor with common variable immunodeficiency.

In the case of this clone: The junction departs from germline at one end; a sequencing error may be responsible. This CDR3 is CASSPFVTVVCYEQYF. CDR3 DNA, as far as it was read: TGTGCTAGCAGCCCATTCGTGACAGTGGTATGCTACGAG. The chain links TRBV7-7 to TRBJ2-7; tentatively, D is TRBD1 (5 bases). From the germline J gene comes the end of the CDR3, since the read stops 3 residues before it. Germline loops: CDR1 SSHAT, CDR2 FNYEAQ (reference sequence). The CDR3 extends over 16 amino acids.

This clone was counted a few times. The CDR3 extends 3 residues past the end of the read, so its final part is completed from the germline J gene. J is TRBJ1-6 and V is TRBV19, with unresolved D. This CDR3 region has 14 residues. The germline V and J ends were trimmed by 3 bases and 7 bases, with 10 bases remaining between them. Germline values: CDR1 LNHDA, CDR2 SQIVND (reference sequence). The CDR3 loop is CASSISSKNSPLHF. The sequenced part of the CDR3 DNA is TGTGCCAGTAGTATTAGCAGTAAGAATTCACCC.

This clone was counted a few times. The read ends 3 residues shy of where the CDR3 ends; the end is completed using the germline J gene. This CDR3 is also generated by other DNA sequences in the sample. The rearrangement uses TRBV7-9 and TRBJ1-1; 11 bases fit TRBD1. Trimming took 4 bases from V and 7 from J; bases not matched to a gene: 5. Germline CDR1 SEHNR, CDR2 FQNEAQ (reference sequence). The CDR3 contains 14 residues. CDR3 sequence: CASSSRDRGYEAFF. The sequenced part of the CDR3 DNA is TGTGCCAGCAGCTCCCGGGACAGGGGGTATGAA.

This clone was picked up a small number of times. Read sequence stops 3 residues before the CDR3 end, and the germline J gene provides the missing end. The J gene is TRBJ2-3, the V gene TRBV18; D possibly corresponds to TRBD1 (6 bases). CDR1 and CDR2 (germline): KGHSH, LQKENI. V lost 2 bases to trimming and J lost 2 bases, with 20 bases between them. The CDR3 totals 18 residues. Partial CDR3 DNA: TGTGCCAGCTCACCATACAGGGCCGGCGCAACCGTCACAGATACG. Translation gives CASSPYRAGATVTDT. The whole CDR3 region reads CASSPYRAGATVTDTQYF.

A note on this clone: The read ends 3 residues shy of where the CDR3 ends; the end is completed using the germline J gene. The chain carries TRBV19 and TRBJ2-3; D might be TRBD1 (5 bases). Germline CDR1 and CDR2: LNHDA and SQIVND (reference sequence). This CDR3 comprises 14 residues. Between the trimmed V and J ends, which lost 5 bases and 5 bases, there was a span of 14 bases. The CDR3 protein is CASSLRQGVDTQYF. The sequenced part of the CDR3 DNA is TGTGCCAGTAGTCTGCGGCAGGGTGTAGATACG.

This clone was seen more than once but under ten times. The read ends 3 residues before the CDR3 terminus; that terminus is restored from the germline J gene. The J gene is TRBJ1-6, the V gene TRBV7-6, with 8 nucleotides matching TRBD1. The CDR3 is 16 amino acids. CDR1 SGHVS and CDR2 FNYEAQ come from the germline V gene. V trimming: 5 bases; J trimming: 2 bases; junction bases outside the gene matches: 5. CDR3 amino acids: CASSPTGATYNSPLHF. The covered CDR3 bases are TGTGCCAGCAGCCCGACAGGGGCGACCTATAATTCACCC.

This clone was detected a few times. The read ends 3 residues early relative to the CDR3; the germline J gene fills the gap. The chain carries TRBV7-6 and TRBJ2-7, with 9 bases matching TRBD1. V dropped 4 bases and J dropped 0; count of bases not matched to a gene: 4. CDR3 length: 15 amino acids. The germline V gene encodes CDR1 SGHVS and CDR2 FNYEAQ. CDR3 DNA, as far as it was read: TGTGCCAGCAGCTCCGGGACAGGGAGCTCCTACGAG. Protein sequence: CASSSGTGSSYE. The full CDR3 protein reads CASSSGTGSSYEQYF.

For this clone: The sequenced fragment ends 3 residues before the CDR3 boundary, so the rest is inferred from the germline J gene. The chain joins TRBV7-3 to TRBJ2-1; tentative D call: TRBD2 (6 bases). The CDR3 is 15 amino acids. Germline V gene sequence: CDR1 SGHTA, CDR2 FQGTGA. V lost 2 bases and J lost 1, with 9 bases in between. The CDR3 protein is CASSLDAGSYNEQFF. The DNA read from the CDR3 is TGTGCCAGCAGCTTAGACGCGGGATCCTACAATGAG.

This clone was seen a few times. The sequence runs out 3 residues before the end of the CDR3; the remainder is reconstructed from the germline J gene. The genes are TRBV6-1 and TRBJ2-1; TRBD2 matches 7 bases. The germline V gene encodes CDR1 MNHNS and CDR2 SASEGT. V lost 3 bases and J lost 5; bases outside the gene matches: 4. The length of the CDR3 is 14 residues. CDR3 DNA (partial): TGTGCCAGCAGTGAGGTGGGACTACACAATGAG. Translating gives CASSEVGLHNE. The whole CDR3 reads CASSEVGLHNEQFF.

As concerns this clone: The read ends 3 residues before the CDR3 terminus; that terminus is restored from the germline J gene. The chain carries TRBV18 and TRBJ2-1, with 12 nucleotides matching TRBD1. Germline CDR1 reads KGHSH; CDR2 reads LQKENI. V trimming: 5 bases; J trimming: 0 bases; junction bases outside the gene matches: 5. This CDR3 spans 17 amino acids. CDR3: CASSAGTGGPSYNEQFF. CDR3 DNA, as far as it was read: TGTGCCAGCTCAGCCGGGACAGGGGGCCCCTCCTACAATGAG.

This clone is termed large. The read falls 3 residues short of the CDR3 end, and the missing part is taken from the germline J gene. V usage is TRBV15 and J usage is TRBJ2-7; 9 bases match TRBD1. Trimming cost V 6 bases and J 5 bases; bases outside gene matches: 14. Germline V gene data show CDR1 as LNHNV and CDR2 as YYDKDF (reference sequence). The CDR3 length is 16 residues. The DNA read from the CDR3 is TGTGCCACCAGTAAAGGGTCCGGGGACAGGGTCGACGAG. It is translated as CATSKGSGDRVDE. The full CDR3 protein reads CATSKGSGDRVDEQYF.

This clone turned up a few times. The CDR3: CASSLGTGVTEAFF. The sequenced CDR3 bases are TGTGCCAGCAGCTTAGGGACGGGGGTCACTGAA. The chain is built from TRBV7-9 and TRBJ1-1; D might be TRBD1 (5 bases). The CDR3 goes on 3 residues after the read ends, and that part is filled in from the germline J gene. Germline V gene lookup returns CDR1 SEHNR and CDR2 FQNEAQ (reference sequence). V was trimmed by 1 base and J by 4 bases, leaving 10 bases between them. The CDR3 is made up of 14 amino acids.

Regarding this clone: The read falls 3 residues short of the CDR3 end, and the missing part is taken from the germline J gene. This chain connects TRBV7-9 to TRBJ2-7; 8 positions match TRBD2. CDR1 and CDR2 (germline): SEHNR, FQNEAQ (reference sequence). Unmatched junction bases numbered 3, after V lost 5 bases and J lost 0 bases. The CDR3 consists of 14 residues. This CDR3 is CASSASGHSYEQYF. Incomplete CDR3 DNA: TGTGCCAGCAGCGCTAGCGGGCACTCCTACGAG.

Notes on this clone: Mismatch with germline at one junction end may stem from a read error. The read terminates 3 residues before the CDR3 end, so the remaining end is supplied by the germline J gene. This sequence joins TRBV18 and TRBJ1-6; D is possibly TRBD1 (6 bases). Germline V gives CDR1 KGHSH, CDR2 LQKENI. This CDR3 is 16 amino acids long. Incomplete CDR3 DNA: TGTGCCAGCTCACCAACGTCAGGGGCTTATAGTTCACCC. Translation: CASSPTSGAYSSP. Given in full, the CDR3 is CASSPTSGAYSSPLHF.

With regard to this clone: Read sequence stops 3 residues before the CDR3 end, and the germline J gene provides the missing end. V is TRBV2 and J is TRBJ2-3, with D perhaps matching TRBD1 (5 bases). Trimming left V 8 bases short and J 3 bases short, with 15 bases between. The length of the CDR3 is 14 residues. Germline V gene lookup returns CDR1 SNHLY and CDR2 FYNNEI. The CDR3 is CASAGRVRTDTQYF. The CDR3 DNA, read in part, is TGTGCCAGCGCAGGCAGGGTTAGGACAGATACG.

This clone was counted only a few times. The CDR3 goes on 3 residues after the read ends, and that part is filled in from the germline J gene. The V call is TRBV7-9, the J call TRBJ2-7; D might be TRBD2 (5 bases). V lost 5 bases and J 5 bases, leaving 16 bases between the germline ends. This CDR3 is built from 14 residues. Germline values: CDR1 SEHNR, CDR2 FQNEAQ (reference sequence). The CDR3 bases that were read are TGTGCCAGCAGCCCTGAACTAGGGCCCCACGAG. It specifies CASSPELGPHE. From start to end, the CDR3 is CASSPELGPHEQYF.

By proportion, this clone is medium-sized (0.01 to 0.1%). The read ends 3 residues early relative to the CDR3; the germline J gene fills the gap. The V call is TRBV12-5, the J call TRBJ1-5; 10 bases fit TRBD1. J lost 9 bases, V lost 3 bases, and 8 bases had no gene match. Germline V lookup: CDR1 LGHNT, CDR2 FRNRAP. This CDR3 is 15 amino acids long. The CDR3 reads CASGFDNGQGVPQHF. Incomplete CDR3 DNA: TGTGCTAGTGGTTTTGACAACGGACAGGGGGTGCCC.

This clone showed up just a few times. The read terminates 3 residues before the CDR3 end, so the remaining end is supplied by the germline J gene. The chain joins TRBV7-2 to TRBJ2-1, with 9 bases lining up with TRBD2. The junction had 6 bases not matched to a gene; V was cut back by 5 bases and J by 7 bases. There are 14 residues in the CDR3. Germline CDR1 and CDR2: SGHTA and FQGNSA. The covered CDR3 bases are TGTGCCAGCAGCGTGACTAGCGGCCTGAATGAG. Encoded protein: CASSVTSGLNE. The entire CDR3 is CASSVTSGLNEQFF.